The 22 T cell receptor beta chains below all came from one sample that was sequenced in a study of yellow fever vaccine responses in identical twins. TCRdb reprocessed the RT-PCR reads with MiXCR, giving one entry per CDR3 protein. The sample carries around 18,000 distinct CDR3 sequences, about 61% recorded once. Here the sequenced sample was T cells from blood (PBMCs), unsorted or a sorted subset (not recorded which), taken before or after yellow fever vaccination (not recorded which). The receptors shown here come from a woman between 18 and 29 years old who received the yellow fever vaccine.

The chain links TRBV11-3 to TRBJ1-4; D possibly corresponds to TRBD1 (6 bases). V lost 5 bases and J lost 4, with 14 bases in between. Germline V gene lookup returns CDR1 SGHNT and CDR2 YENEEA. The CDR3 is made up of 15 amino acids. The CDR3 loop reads CASSTTGNLNEKLFF. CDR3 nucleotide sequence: TGTGCCAGCAGCACCACAGGGAACCTTAATGAAAAACTGTTTTTT.

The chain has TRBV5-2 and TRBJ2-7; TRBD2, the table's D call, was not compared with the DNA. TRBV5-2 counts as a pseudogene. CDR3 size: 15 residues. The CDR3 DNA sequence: TGTGCCAGCAAAAAGGGCCAAGACGGACCTTACGAGCAGTACTTC. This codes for CASKKGQDGPYEQYF.

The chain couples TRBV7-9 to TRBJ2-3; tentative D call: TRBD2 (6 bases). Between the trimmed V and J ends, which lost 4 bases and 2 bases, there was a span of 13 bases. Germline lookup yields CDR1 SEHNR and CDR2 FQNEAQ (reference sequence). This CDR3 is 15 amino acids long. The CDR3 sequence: CASSSRLEATDTQYF. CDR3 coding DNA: TGTGCCAGCAGCTCACGACTAGAGGCCACAGATACGCAGTATTTT.

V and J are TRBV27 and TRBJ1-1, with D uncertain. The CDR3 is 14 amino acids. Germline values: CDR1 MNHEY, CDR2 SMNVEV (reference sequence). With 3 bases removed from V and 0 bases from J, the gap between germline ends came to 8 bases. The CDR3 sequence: CASSFVAMNTEAFF. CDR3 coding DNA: TGTGCCAGCAGTTTTGTAGCGATGAACACTGAAGCTTTCTTT.

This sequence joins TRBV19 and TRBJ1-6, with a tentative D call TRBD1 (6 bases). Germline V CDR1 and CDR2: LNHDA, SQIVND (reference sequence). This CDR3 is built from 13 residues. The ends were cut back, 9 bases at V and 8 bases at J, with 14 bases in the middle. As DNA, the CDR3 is TGTGCCAGCCAGGACAGTCCGGATTCACCCCTCCACTTT. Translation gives CASQDSPDSPLHF. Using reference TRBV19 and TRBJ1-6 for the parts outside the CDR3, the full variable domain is DGGITQSPKYLFRKEGQNVTLSCEQNLNHDAMYWYRQDPGQGLRLIYYSQIVNDFQKGDIAEGYSVSREKKESFPLTVTSAQKNPTAFYLCASQDSPDSPLHFGNGTRLTVT.

This CDR3 reads CSDGPKGGDGYTF. CDR3 bases: TGCAGTGACGGGCCGAAGGGCGGAGATGGCTACACCTTC. The chain carries TRBV20-1 and TRBJ1-2; no clear D gene. Germline lookup yields CDR1 DFQATT and CDR2 SNEGSKA (reference sequence). V gave up 7 bases and J gave up 6 bases, with 18 bases separating them. This CDR3 has 13 residues.

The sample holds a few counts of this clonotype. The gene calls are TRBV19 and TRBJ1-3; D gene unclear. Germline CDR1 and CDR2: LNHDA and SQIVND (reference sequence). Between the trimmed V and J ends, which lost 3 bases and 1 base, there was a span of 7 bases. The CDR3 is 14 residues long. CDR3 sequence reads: CASSIPQSGNTIYF. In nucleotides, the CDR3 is TGTGCCAGTAGTATTCCGCAGTCTGGAAACACCATATATTTT.

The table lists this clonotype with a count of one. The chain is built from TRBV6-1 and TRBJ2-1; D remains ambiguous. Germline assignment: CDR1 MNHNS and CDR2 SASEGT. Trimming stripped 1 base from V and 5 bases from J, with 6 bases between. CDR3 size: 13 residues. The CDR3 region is CASSEGYHNEQFF. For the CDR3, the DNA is TGTGCCAGCAGTGAAGGCTATCACAATGAGCAGTTCTTC.

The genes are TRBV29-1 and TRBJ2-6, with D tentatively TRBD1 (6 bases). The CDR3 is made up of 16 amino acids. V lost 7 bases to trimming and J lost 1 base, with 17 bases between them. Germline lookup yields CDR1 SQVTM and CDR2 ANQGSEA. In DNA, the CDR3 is TGCAGCGGTATCCTACAGGGCGGGTCTGGGGCCAACGTCCTGACTTTC. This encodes CSGILQGGSGANVLTF.

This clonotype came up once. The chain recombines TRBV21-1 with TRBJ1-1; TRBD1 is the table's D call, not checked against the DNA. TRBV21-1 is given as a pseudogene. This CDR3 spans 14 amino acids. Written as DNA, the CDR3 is TGTGCCAGCCGCAAAACACAGGGAGGCACTGAAGCTTTCTTT. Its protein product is CASRKTQGGTEAFF.

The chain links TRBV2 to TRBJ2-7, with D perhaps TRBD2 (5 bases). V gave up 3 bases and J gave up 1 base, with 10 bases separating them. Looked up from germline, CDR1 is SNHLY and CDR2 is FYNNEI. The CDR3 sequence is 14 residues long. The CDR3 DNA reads TGTGCCAGCAGTGAGGGCAGGAGGTCCTACGAGCAGTACGTC. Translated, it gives CASSEGRRSYEQYV.

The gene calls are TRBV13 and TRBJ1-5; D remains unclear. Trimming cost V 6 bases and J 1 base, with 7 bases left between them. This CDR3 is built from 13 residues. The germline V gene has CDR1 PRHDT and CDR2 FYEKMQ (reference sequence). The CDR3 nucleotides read TGTGCCAGCAGGACCAGGAGCAATCAGCCCCAGCATTTT. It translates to CASRTRSNQPQHF.

The CDR3 region has the DNA TGTGCCAGCAGTTTAACCTGGGTCTACAATGAGCAGTTCTTC. It specifies CASSLTWVYNEQFF. V and J are TRBV27 and TRBJ2-1, with D hard to call. The V end lost 2 bases, the J end lost 3 bases, and 8 bases lay between the germline ends. In germline, CDR1 is MNHEY, CDR2 SMNVEV (reference sequence). This CDR3 has 14 residues.

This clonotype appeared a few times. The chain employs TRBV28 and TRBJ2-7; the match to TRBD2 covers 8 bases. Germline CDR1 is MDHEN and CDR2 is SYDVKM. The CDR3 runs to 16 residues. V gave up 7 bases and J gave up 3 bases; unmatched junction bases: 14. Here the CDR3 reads CASTTPVREGGYEQYF. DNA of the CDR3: TGTGCCAGCACCACCCCAGTCCGGGAGGGGGGCTACGAGCAGTACTTC.

CDR3: CASSFWRLVGTDTQYF. CDR3 bases: TGTGCCAGCAGTTTCTGGAGACTAGTTGGCACAGATACGCAGTATTTT. The genes are TRBV28 and TRBJ2-3, with a tentative D call TRBD2 (6 bases). The V gene lost 3 bases and the J gene lost 1 base, with 14 bases spanning the gap. The CDR3 sequence is 16 residues long. The germline CDR1 and CDR2 sequences are MDHEN and SYDVKM.

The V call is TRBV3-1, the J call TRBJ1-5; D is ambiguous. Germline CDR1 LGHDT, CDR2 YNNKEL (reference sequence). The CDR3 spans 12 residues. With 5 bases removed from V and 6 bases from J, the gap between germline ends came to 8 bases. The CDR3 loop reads CASSEPGQPQHF. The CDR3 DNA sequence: TGTGCCAGCAGCGAACCGGGTCAGCCCCAGCATTTT.

The CDR3 nucleotides are TGTGCCAGCAGTTTAGAGGTGAACACTGAAGCTTTCTTT. Protein: CASSLEVNTEAFF. The chain recombines TRBV12-3 or TRBV12-4 with TRBJ1-1; D is unclear. The CDR3 extends over 13 amino acids. The ends were cut back, 1 base at V and 0 bases at J, with 3 bases in the middle.

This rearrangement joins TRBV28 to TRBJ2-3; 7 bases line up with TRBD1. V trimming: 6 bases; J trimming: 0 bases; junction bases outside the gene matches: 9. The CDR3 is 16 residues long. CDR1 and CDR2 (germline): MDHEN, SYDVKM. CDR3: CASRKQGFPSTDTQYF. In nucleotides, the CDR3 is TGTGCCAGCAGGAAACAGGGGTTTCCCAGCACAGATACGCAGTATTTT.

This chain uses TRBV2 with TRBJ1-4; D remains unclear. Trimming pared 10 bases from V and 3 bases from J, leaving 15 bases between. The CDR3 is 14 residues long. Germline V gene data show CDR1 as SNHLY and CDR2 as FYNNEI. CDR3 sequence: CATLAGTANEKLFF. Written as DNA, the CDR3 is TGTGCCACACTCGCGGGCACAGCTAATGAAAAACTGTTTTTT.

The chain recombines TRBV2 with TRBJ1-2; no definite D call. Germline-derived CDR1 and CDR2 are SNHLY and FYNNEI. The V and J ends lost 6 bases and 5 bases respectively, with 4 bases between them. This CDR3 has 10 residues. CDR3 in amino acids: CASRSYGYTF. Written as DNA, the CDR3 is TGTGCCAGCAGGTCATATGGCTACACCTTC. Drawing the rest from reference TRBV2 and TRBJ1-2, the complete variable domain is EPEVTQTPSHQVTQMGQEVILRCVPISNHLYFYWYRQILGQKVEFLVSFYNNEISEKSEIFDDQFSVERPDGSNFTLKIRSTKLEDSAMYFCASRSYGYTFGSGTRLTVV.

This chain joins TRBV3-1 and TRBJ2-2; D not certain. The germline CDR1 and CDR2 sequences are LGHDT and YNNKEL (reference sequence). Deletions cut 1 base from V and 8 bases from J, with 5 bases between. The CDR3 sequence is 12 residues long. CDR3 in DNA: TGTGCCAGCAGCCAAGGTCCTGGGGAGCTGTTTTTT. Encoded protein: CASSQGPGELFF.

DNA for the CDR3: TGTGCCAGCAGCTTCCTGGACAGGGTTGGCTACACCTTC. This codes for CASSFLDRVGYTF. The V call is TRBV11-1, the J call TRBJ1-2; 8 positions match TRBD1. Trimming removed 3 bases from V and 7 bases from J; junction bases left unmatched: 4. CDR1 and CDR2 (germline): SGHAT, FQDESV (reference sequence). The CDR3 covers 13 residues.